The sequence of this TCR beta chain was determined in a study of cytomegalovirus exposure and HLA in healthy donors. The germline V gene encodes CDR1 SNHLY and CDR2 FYNNEI. The CDR3 is 15 amino acids. The V gene end was trimmed by 5 bases and the J gene end by 2 bases; junction bases not matched to a gene: 4. PCR primers comprised 60 Vbeta and 13 Jbeta primers. TCRdb's table, derived via immunoSEQ multiplex PCR, lists solely in-frame clones and lacks some. The sample carries around 130,000 clones, 75% to 85% recorded once. A word on this clone: What it binds is unknown.

Healthy bone marrow donors made up the donor group. Though nominally healthy at sampling, donors likely had unrecorded immune exposures. Study-wide results and limits: In vitro experiments confirmed that three CMV-associated chains were specific for CMV antigens. Later findings reportedly placed an Asian-associated ancestry cluster below the roughly 660-donor mean for N-insertions.

The receptor's source is a male donor in good health and CMV-seropositive. J is TRBJ2-7 and V is TRBV2; 12 bases agree with TRBD2. The specimen sequenced was PBMCs. The CDR3: CASSPRTSGTYEQYF. DNA for the CDR3: TGTGCCAGCAGTCCCCGGACTAGCGGGACCTACGAGCAGTACTTC.